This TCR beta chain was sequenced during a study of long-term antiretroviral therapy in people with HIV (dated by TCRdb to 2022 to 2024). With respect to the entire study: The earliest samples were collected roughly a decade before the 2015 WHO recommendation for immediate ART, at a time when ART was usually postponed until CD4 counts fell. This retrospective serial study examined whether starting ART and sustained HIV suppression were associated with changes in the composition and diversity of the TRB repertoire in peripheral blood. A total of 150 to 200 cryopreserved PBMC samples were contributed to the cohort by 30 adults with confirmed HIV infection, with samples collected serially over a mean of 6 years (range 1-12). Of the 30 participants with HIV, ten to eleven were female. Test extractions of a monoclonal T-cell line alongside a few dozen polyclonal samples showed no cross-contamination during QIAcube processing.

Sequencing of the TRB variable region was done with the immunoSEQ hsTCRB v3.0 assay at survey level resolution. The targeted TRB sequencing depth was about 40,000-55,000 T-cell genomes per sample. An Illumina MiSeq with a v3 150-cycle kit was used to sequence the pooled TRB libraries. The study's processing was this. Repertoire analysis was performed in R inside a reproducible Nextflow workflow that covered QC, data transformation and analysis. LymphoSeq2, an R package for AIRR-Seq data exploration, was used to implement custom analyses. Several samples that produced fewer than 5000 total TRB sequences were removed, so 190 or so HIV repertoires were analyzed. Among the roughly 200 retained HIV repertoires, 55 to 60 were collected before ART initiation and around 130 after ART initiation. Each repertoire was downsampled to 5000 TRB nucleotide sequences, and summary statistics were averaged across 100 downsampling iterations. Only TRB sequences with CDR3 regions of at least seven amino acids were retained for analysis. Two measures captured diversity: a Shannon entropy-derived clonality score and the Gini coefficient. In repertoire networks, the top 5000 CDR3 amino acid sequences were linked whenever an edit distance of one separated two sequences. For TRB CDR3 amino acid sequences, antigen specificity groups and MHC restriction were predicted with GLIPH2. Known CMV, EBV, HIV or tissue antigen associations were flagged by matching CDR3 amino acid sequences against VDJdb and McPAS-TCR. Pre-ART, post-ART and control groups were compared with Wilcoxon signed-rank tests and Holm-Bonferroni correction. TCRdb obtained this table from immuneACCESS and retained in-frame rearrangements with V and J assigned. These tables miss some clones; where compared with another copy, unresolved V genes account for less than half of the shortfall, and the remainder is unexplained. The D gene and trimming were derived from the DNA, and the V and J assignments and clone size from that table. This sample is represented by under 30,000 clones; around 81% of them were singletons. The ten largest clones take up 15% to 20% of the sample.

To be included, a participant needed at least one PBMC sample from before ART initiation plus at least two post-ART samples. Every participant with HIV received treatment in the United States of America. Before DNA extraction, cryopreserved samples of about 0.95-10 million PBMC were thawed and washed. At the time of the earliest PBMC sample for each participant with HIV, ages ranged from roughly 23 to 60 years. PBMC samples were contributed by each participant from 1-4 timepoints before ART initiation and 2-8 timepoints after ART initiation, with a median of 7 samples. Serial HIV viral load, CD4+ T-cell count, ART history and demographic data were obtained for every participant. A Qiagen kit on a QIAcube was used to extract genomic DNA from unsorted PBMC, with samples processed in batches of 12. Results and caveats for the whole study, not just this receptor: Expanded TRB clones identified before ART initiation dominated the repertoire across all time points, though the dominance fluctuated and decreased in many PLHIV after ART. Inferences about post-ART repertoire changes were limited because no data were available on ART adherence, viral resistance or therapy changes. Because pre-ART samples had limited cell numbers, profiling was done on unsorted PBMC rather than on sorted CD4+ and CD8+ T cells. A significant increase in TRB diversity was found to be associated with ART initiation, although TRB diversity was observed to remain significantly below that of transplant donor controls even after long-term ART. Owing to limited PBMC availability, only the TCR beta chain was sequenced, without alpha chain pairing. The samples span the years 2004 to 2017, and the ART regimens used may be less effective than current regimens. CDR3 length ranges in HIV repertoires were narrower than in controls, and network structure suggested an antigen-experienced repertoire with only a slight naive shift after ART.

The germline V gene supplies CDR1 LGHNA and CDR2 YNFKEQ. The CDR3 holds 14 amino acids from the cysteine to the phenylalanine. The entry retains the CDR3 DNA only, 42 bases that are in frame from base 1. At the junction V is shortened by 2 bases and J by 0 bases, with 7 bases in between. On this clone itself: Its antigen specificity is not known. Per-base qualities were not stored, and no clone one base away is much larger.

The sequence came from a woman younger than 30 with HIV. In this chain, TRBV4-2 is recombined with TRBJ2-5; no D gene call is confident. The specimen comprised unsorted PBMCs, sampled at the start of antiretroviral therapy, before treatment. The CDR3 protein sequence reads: CASSQRLNQETQYF. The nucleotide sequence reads TGTGCCAGCAGCCAAAGACTTAACCAAGAGACCCAGTACTTC.